One sample yielded the 16 T cell receptor beta chains listed below, sequenced in a study of shared clonotypes between healthy human individuals. Here immunoSEQ multiplex PCR was the method, and the copy in TCRdb shows in-frame clones only, minus some. Of a few hundred thousand clones in the sample, almost 97% were seen once. Sequencing used naive CD4+ T cells sorted from blood. This sample's subset: CD45RA+ positively selected. The receptors originated from a woman in her 30s in good health.

The chain recombines TRBV27 with TRBJ2-7, with D perhaps TRBD2 (5 bases). CDR3 size: 14 residues. V lost 3 bases and J 3 bases, leaving 12 bases between the germline ends. Germline V CDR1 and CDR2: MNHEY, SMNVEV (reference sequence). The CDR3 nucleotides are TGTGCCAGCAGTTTTCGGGGAAATGACTACGAGCAGTACTTC. Protein product: CASSFRGNDYEQYF.

The chain recombines TRBV19 with TRBJ2-1, with TRBD1 as a possible D gene (6 bases). CDR3 length: 13 residues. Trimming shortened V by 8 bases and J by 6 bases, and 14 bases separated the two germline ends. Germline V CDR1 and CDR2: LNHDA, SQIVND (reference sequence). CDR3 region: CASGQPGGNEQFF. The CDR3 DNA follows: TGTGCCAGTGGACAGCCAGGCGGCAATGAGCAGTTCTTC.

On this clone itself: This specimen includes other DNA sequences encoding the same CDR3. The CDR3 bases are TGTGCCAGTAGTATCGGGCGAGAGACCCAGTACTTC. Translated: CASSIGRETQYF. V usage is TRBV19 and J usage is TRBJ2-5, with D unresolved. The CDR3 is 12 residues long. V was trimmed by 3 bases and J by 4 bases, leaving 6 bases between them. Germline assignment: CDR1 LNHDA and CDR2 SQIVND (reference sequence).

The chain is built from TRBV11-2 and TRBJ2-7; 8 nucleotides match TRBD2. This CDR3 spans 18 amino acids. Germline V lookup: CDR1 SGHAT, CDR2 FQNNGV. V trimming: 8 bases; J trimming: 0 bases; junction bases outside the gene matches: 18. CDR3: CASSLGGSGGYNSYEQYF. Here the CDR3 DNA reads TGTGCCAGCTCCCTCGGGGGAAGCGGGGGATACAACTCCTACGAGCAGTACTTC.

V gene TRBV11-2 combines with J gene TRBJ2-2; D is uncertain. The germline V gene encodes CDR1 SGHAT and CDR2 FQNNGV. Trimming stripped 1 base from V and 1 base from J, with 7 bases between. This CDR3 has 15 amino acids. This CDR3 is CASSLVSGNTGELFF. DNA of the CDR3: TGTGCCAGCAGCTTAGTTTCAGGGAACACCGGGGAGCTGTTTTTT.

This sequence joins TRBV27 and TRBJ1-2, with 11 positions matching TRBD1. Germline V gene lookup returns CDR1 MNHEY and CDR2 SMNVEV (reference sequence). CDR3 size: 16 residues. Losses at the gene ends were 7 bases for V and 7 bases for J; bases not matched to a gene: 14. CDR3 protein: CASISLGKGQGGGYTF. The DNA for the CDR3 is TGTGCCAGCATAAGCCTGGGGAAGGGACAGGGGGGTGGCTACACCTTC.

CDR3: CASSQKLGDRGTYGYTF. CDR3 nucleotides: TGTGCCAGCAGCCAAAAACTCGGGGACAGGGGCACCTATGGCTACACCTTC. This sequence joins TRBV16 and TRBJ1-2; 10 bases agree with TRBD1. Trimming took 2 bases from V and 4 from J; bases not matched to a gene: 10. The CDR3 runs 17 residues. Germline lookup yields CDR1 KGHSY and CDR2 FQNENV.

The sample holds one count of this clone. The chain combines TRBV10-3 with TRBJ2-3; no reliable D call. The germline V gene encodes CDR1 ENHRY and CDR2 SYGVKD. This CDR3 region has 14 residues. With 4 bases removed from V and 2 bases from J, the gap between germline ends came to 10 bases. In DNA, the CDR3 is TGTGCCATCAGTGGGGCAGAGTTCACAGATACGCAGTATTTT. Amino acid sequence: CAISGAEFTDTQYF.

The J gene is TRBJ2-7, the V gene TRBV13; maybe TRBD2 (6 bases). The CDR3 extends over 19 amino acids. Trimming pared 0 bases from V and 0 bases from J, leaving 21 bases between. The V gene's germline CDR1 is PRHDT and CDR2 FYEKMQ (reference sequence). CDR3 DNA sequence: TGTGCCAGCAGCTTAGGAGAGGTCCGGTGGCGGGGAAGCTCCTACGAGCAGTACTTC. Translated, it gives CASSLGEVRWRGSSYEQYF.

The V and J genes are TRBV21-1 and TRBJ2-2; TRBD2 reflects the table's D call only, with no check against the DNA. TRBV21-1 is designated a pseudogene. The CDR3 runs to 16 residues. The CDR3 DNA sequence: TGTGCCAGCAACCATTCCCCGGGACTAGTGGGCGGGGAGCTGTTTTTT. Translating it yields CASNHSPGLVGGELFF.

The genes are TRBV29-1 and TRBJ1-2, with D maybe TRBD1 (5 bases). V lost 3 bases to trimming and J lost 8 bases, with 13 bases between them. The CDR3 runs 12 residues. Germline V CDR1 and CDR2: SQVTM, ANQGSEA. Written as DNA, the CDR3 is TGCAGCGTTGACAGGGACGTAGAAGGCTACACCTTC. This codes for CSVDRDVEGYTF.

The genes are TRBV6-1 and TRBJ1-1; D unresolved. V dropped 5 bases and J dropped 1 base, with 11 bases sitting between them. The CDR3 totals 14 residues. Germline V CDR1 and CDR2: MNHNS, SASEGT. In DNA form, the CDR3 reads TGTGCCAGCAGTTCACAGCTGAGGAACACTGAAGCTTTCTTT. As protein: CASSSQLRNTEAFF.

The CDR3 DNA reads as TGTGCCAGCAGTCCCCGGGGGGGGGCCCACAATCAGCCCCAGCATTTT. Translation gives CASSPRGGAHNQPQHF. V is TRBV6-6 and J is TRBJ1-5; perhaps TRBD1 as D (6 bases). This CDR3 contains 16 residues. Trimming took 5 bases from V and 3 from J, leaving 17 bases between them. Germline V gives CDR1 MNHNY, CDR2 SVGAGI (reference sequence).

The V call is TRBV27, the J call TRBJ2-3; D not certain. The V and J ends lost 3 bases and 4 bases respectively, with 8 bases between them. The CDR3 is made up of 13 amino acids. Looked up from germline, CDR1 is MNHEY and CDR2 is SMNVEV (reference sequence). CDR3 amino acids: CASSFVEADTQYF. In DNA, the CDR3 is TGTGCCAGCAGTTTCGTTGAAGCAGATACGCAGTATTTT.

The chain links TRBV29-1 to TRBJ2-1; TRBD2 matches 12 bases. The CDR3 contains 15 residues. The V gene's germline CDR1 is SQVTM and CDR2 ANQGSEA. Trimming cost V 6 bases and J 6 bases; bases outside gene matches: 9. The CDR3 nucleotides are TGCAGCGTGGGGGGGCTAGCGGGAGGGCCCAATGAGCAGTTCTTC. Encoded protein: CSVGGLAGGPNEQFF.

The chain employs TRBV29-1 and TRBJ2-2; 9 nucleotides agree with TRBD2. The V and J ends lost 6 bases and 5 bases, in that order; junction bases with no gene match: 13. The length of the CDR3 is 16 residues. In germline, CDR1 is SQVTM, CDR2 ANQGSEA. CDR3 residues: CSVRAGGRVGTGELFF. Here the CDR3 DNA reads TGCAGCGTCCGAGCGGGCGGGAGGGTCGGAACCGGGGAGCTGTTTTTT.